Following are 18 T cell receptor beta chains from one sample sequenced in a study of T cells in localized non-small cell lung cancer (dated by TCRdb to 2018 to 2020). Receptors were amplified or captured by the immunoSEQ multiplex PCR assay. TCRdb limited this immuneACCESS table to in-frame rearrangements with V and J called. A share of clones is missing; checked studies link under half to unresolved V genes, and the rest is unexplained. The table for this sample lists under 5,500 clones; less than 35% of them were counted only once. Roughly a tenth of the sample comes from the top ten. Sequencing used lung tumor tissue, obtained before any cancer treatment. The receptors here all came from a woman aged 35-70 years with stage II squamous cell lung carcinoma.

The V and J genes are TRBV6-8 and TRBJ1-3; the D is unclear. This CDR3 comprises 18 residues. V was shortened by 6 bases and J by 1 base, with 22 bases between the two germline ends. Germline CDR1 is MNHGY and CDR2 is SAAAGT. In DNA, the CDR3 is TGTGCCAGCAGGCCTATCGGGGAGTTGTTGGATTCTGGAAACACCATATATTTT. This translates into CASRPIGELLDSGNTIYF.

The CDR3 DNA sequence: TGTGCCAGTAGTATAGGGGCGGGTGCAAGCAATCAGCCCCAGCATTTT. This encodes CASSIGAGASNQPQHF. The genes are TRBV19 and TRBJ1-5, with no clear D. The germline V gene encodes CDR1 LNHDA and CDR2 SQIVND (reference sequence). The CDR3 totals 16 residues. Trimming stripped 1 base from V and 1 base from J, with 11 bases between.

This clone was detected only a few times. The CDR3 region has the DNA TGTGCCAGCATCAAGAGGGGGGGAGGTGAAAAACTGTTTTTT. Its protein product is CASIKRGGGEKLFF. The chain carries TRBV28 and TRBJ1-4, with D perhaps TRBD1 (6 bases). The CDR3 covers 14 residues. CDR1 and CDR2 from the germline V gene are MDHEN and SYDVKM. V was trimmed by 7 bases and J by 7 bases, leaving 16 bases between them.

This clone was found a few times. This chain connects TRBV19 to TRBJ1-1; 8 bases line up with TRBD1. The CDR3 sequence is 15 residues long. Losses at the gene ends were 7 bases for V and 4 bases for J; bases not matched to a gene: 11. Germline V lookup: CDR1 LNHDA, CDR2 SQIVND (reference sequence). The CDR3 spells CASTGGQFSSTEAFF. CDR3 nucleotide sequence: TGTGCCAGTACAGGGGGCCAATTCTCATCCACTGAAGCTTTCTTT.

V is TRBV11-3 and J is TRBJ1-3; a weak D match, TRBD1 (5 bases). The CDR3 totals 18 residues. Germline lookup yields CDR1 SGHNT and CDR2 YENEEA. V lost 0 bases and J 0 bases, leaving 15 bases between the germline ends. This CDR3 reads CASSLDGAVYPSGNTIYF. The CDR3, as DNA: TGTGCCAGCAGCTTAGATGGGGCAGTTTACCCCTCTGGAAACACCATATATTTT.

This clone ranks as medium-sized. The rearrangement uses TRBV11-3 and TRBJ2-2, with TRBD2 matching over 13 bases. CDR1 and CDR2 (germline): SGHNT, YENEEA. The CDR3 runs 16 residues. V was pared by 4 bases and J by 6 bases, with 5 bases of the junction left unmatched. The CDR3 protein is CASSYSGLAGAGELFF. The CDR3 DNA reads TGTGCCAGCAGCTATAGTGGACTAGCGGGAGCCGGGGAGCTGTTTTTT.

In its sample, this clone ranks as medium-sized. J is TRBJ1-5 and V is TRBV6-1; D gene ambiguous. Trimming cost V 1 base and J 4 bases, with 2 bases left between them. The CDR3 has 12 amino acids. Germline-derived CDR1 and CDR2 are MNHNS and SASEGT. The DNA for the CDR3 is TGTGCCAGCAGTGAAGGGAATCAGCCCCAGCATTTT. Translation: CASSEGNQPQHF.

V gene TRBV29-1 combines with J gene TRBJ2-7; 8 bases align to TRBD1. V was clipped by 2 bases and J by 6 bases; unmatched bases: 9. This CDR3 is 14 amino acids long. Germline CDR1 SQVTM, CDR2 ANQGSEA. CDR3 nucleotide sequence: TGCAGCGTTGAACGGGGACAGGTGAATGGCGAGCAGTACTTC. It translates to CSVERGQVNGEQYF.

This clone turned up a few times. The CDR3 nucleotides are TGTGCCAGCAGTGGGGAGGGGTTGGAGTACACCTTC. Encoded protein: CASSGEGLEYTF. The chain combines TRBV9 with TRBJ1-2; TRBD1 might be the D (5 bases). Looked up from germline, CDR1 is SGDLS and CDR2 is YYNGEE. The CDR3 consists of 12 residues. Trimming stripped 5 bases from V and 11 bases from J, with 16 bases between.

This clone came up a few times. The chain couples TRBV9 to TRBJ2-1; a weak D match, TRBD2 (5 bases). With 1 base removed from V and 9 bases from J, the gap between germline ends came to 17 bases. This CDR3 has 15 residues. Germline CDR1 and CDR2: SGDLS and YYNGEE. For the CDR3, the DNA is TGTGCCAGCAGCGTACGCGGACTCTTTGATGGTGAGCAGTTCTTC. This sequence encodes CASSVRGLFDGEQFF.

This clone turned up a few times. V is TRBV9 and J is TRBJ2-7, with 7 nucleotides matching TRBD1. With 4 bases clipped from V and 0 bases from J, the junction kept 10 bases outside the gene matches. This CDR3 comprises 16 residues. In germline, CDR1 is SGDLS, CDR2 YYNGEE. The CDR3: CASSHLDRVASYEQYF. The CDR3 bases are TGTGCCAGCAGCCATCTCGACAGGGTGGCCTCCTACGAGCAGTACTTC.

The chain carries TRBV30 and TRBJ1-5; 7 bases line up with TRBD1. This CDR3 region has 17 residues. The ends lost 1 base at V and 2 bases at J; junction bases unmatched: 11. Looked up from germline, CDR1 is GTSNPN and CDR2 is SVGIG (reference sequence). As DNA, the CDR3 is TGTGCCTGGAGTGGGAGAAGGGGGCGCACGGGCAATCAGCCCCAGCATTTT. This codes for CAWSGRRGRTGNQPQHF. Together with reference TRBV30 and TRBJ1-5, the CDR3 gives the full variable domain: SQTIHQWPATLVQPVGSPLSLECTVEGTSNPNLYWYRQAAGRGLQLLFYSVGIGQISSEVPQNLSASRPQDRQFILSSKKLLLSDSGFYLCAWSGRRGRTGNQPQHFGDGTRLSIL.

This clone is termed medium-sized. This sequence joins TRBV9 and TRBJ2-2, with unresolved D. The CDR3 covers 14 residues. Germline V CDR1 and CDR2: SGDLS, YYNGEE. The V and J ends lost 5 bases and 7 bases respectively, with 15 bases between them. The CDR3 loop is CASSPTPRGGELFF. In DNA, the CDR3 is TGTGCCAGCAGTCCCACGCCCCGCGGCGGGGAGCTGTTTTTT.

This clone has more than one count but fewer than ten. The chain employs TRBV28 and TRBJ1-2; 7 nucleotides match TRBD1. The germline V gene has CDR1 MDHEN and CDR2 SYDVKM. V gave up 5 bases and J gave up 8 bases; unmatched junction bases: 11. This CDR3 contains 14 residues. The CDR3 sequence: CASSKQGPAEGYTF. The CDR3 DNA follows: TGTGCCAGCAGTAAACAGGGGCCAGCAGAAGGCTACACCTTC.

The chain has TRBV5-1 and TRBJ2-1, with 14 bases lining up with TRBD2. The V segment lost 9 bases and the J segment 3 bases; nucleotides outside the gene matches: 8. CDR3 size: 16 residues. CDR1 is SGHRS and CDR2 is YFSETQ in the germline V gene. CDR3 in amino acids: CATGTSGSRGYNEQFF. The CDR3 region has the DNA TGCGCCACCGGGACTAGCGGGAGTCGGGGCTACAATGAGCAGTTCTTC.

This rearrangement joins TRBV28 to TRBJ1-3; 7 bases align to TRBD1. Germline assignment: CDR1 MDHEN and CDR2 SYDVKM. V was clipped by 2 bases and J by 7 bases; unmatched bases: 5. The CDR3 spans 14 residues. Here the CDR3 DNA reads TGTGCCAGCAGTTTACGGCAGGGGGTGAACACCATATATTTT. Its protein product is CASSLRQGVNTIYF.

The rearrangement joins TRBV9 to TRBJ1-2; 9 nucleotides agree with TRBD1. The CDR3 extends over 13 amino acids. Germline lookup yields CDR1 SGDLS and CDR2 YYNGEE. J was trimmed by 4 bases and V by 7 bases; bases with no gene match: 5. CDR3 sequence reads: CASGGQGSYGYTF. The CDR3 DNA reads TGTGCCAGCGGAGGACAGGGGAGCTATGGCTACACCTTC.

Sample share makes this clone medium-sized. The CDR3 here is CASMFGGPNTEAFF. The CDR3 coding sequence is TGTGCCAGCATGTTTGGGGGGCCAAACACTGAAGCTTTCTTT. V usage is TRBV28 and J usage is TRBJ1-1; D perhaps matches TRBD1 (6 bases). Germline V gene sequence: CDR1 MDHEN, CDR2 SYDVKM. V shed 7 bases and J shed 2 bases, with 14 bases lying between them. The CDR3 covers 14 residues.